This T cell receptor (beta chain) was obtained from a study of T cells in Graves' hyperthyroidism and ophthalmopathy. Ophthalmopathy patients had Clinical Activity Score at least 3, NOSPECS grade at least 4, duration under 3 months. Clinical symptoms, serum thyroxine and TRAb, thyroid ultrasound and orbital computed tomography together formed the diagnostic basis. The PBMCs were sourced from fresh peripheral blood (approximately 9 ml). Findings of the study overall: Ophthalmopathy onset followed model prediction by a median about seven months.

Amplification of TCR beta CDR3 regions used RNA as the template. HTBI primers drove first-round RT-PCR of the TCR CDR3. TCRdb passed the multiplex PCR reads through MiXCR, listing each CDR3 protein once. Of 300,000 to 500,000 distinct CDR3 sequences listed, 11% to 15% are singletons. Trimming left V 5 bases short and J 7 bases short, with 12 bases between. The CDR3 extends over 14 amino acids. The germline V gene encodes CDR1 MDHEN and CDR2 SYDVKM. There are a few counts of this clonotype. Antigen specificity is unknown. What was sequenced was blood. The chain links TRBV28 to TRBJ1-6; the D gene is possibly TRBD1 (6 bases). The clonotype comes from a man aged 50 to 59 with Graves' ophthalmopathy. CDR3 sequence: CASSPTGLNSPLHF. In nucleotides, the CDR3 is TGTGCCAGCAGTCCTACAGGGTTGAATTCACCCCTCCACTTT.